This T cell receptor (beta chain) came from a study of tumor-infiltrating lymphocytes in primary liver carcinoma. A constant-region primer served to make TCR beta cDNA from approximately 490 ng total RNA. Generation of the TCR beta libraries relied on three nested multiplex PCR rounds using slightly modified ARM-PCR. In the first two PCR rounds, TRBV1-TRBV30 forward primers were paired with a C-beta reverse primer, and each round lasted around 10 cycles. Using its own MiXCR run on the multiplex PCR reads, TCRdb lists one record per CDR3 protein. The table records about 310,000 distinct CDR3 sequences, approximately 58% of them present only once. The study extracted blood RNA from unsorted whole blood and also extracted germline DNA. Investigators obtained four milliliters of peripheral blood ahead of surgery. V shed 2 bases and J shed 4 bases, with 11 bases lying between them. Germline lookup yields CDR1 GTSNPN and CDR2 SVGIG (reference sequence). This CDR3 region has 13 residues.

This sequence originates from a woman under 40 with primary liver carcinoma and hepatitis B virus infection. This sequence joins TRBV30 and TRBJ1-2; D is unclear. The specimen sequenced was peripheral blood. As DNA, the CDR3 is TGTGCCTGGAGTACGCCGGGTCCCTATGGCTACACCTTC. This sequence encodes CAWSTPGPYGYTF.